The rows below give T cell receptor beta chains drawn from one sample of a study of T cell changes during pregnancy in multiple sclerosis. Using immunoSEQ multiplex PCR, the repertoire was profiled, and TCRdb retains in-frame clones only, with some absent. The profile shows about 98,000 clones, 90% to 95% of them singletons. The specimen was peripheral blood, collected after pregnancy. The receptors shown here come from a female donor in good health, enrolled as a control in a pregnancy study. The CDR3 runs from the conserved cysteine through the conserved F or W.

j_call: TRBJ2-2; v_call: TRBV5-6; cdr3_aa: CASSFLVVAGGPRGGELFF
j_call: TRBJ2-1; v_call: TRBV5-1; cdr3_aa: CASSLELAGVGEQFF
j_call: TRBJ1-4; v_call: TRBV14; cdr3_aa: CATLNRVDEKLFF
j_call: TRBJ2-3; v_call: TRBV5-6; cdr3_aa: CASSPEVSGGLTDTQYF
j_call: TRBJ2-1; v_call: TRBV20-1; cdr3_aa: CSARRRQGQFF
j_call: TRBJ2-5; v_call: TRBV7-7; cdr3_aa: CASSLGGAGGAQETQYF
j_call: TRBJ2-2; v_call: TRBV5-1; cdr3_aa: CASSLRTDYTGELFF
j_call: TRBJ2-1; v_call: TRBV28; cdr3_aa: CASSPAGGPYNEQFF
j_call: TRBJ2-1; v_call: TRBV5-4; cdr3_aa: CASSLSESYNEQFF
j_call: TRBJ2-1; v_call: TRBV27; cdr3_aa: CASSPIAGEGDEQFF
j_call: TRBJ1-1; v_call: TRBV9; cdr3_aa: CASSVATGGGGYTEAFF
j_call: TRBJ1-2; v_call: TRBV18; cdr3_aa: CASSPSGTTQLYGYTF
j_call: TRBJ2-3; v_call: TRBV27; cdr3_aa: CASSFSPGQGSLGTDTQYF
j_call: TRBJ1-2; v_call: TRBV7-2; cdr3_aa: CASSFDRGDIYGYTF
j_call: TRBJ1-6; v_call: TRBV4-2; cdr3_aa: CASSQGAVNSPLHF
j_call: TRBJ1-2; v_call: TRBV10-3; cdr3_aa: CAVGTPNNYGYTF
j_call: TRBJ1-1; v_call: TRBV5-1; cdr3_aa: CASSFVDRTNTEAFF
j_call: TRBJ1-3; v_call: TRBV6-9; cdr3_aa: CASRGRGACYYPGNTIYF
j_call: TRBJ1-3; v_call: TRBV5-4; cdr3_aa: CASSRGTGRLLNTIYF
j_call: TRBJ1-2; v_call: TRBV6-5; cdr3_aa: CASSYSISSEGYTF
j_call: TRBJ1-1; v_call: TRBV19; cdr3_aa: CASSADMNTEAFF
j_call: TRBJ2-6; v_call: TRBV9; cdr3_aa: CASSGWTSGTSGANVLTF
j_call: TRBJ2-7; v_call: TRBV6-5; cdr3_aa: CASKGGGSSYEQYF
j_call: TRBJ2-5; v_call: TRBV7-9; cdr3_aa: CASSLDGGGVTQYF
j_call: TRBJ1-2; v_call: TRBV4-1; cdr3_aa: CASSPELGGRGYTF
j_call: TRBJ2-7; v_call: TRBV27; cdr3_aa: CASSLQGGLLYEQYF
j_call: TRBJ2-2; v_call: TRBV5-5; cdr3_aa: CASSTTGMHTGELFF
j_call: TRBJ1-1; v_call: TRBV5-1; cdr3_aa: CASSFSSMNTEAFF
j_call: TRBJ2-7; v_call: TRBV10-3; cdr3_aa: CASSGSYDGAYEQYF
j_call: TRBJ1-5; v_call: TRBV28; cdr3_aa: CASNSLEGAEQSRQPQHF
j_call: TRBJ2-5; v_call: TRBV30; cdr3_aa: CAWTPGSETQYF
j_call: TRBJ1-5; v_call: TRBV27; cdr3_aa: CASSLTRGNQPQHF
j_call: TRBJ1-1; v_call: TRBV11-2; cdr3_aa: CASSLSPQGRNTEAFF
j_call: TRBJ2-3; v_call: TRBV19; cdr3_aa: CASSIGLAGAVRTDTQYF
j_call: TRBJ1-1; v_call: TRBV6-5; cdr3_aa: CASLMGSAYTEAFF
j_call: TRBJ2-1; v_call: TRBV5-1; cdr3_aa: CASSFGGGAVNEQFF
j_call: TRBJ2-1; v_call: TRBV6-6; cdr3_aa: CASSNTGRPYNEQFF
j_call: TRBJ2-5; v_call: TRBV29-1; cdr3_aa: CSGLEQETQYF
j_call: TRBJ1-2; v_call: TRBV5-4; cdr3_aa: CASSYGGGQGRNYGYTF
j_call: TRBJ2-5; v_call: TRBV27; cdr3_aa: CASSSQFKETQYF
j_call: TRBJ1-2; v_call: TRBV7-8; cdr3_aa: CASSPPRDTTVLYGYTF
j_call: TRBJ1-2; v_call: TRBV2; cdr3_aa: CASGVGYTF
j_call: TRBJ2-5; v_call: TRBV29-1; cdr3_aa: CSVFSRDSTRGETQYF
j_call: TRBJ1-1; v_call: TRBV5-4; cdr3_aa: CASRAGTGDTEAFF
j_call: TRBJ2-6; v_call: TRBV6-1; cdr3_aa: CASSERTSGANVLTF
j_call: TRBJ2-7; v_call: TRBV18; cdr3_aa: CASSREPGGSYEQYF
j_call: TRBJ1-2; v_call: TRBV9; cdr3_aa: CASSVGLYGYTF
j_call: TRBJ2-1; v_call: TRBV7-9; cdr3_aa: CASSLVGQGIYNEQFF
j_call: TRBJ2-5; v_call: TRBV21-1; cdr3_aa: CASSKLAGLGETQYF
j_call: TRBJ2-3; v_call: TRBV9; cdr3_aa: CASSVSRLTDTQYF
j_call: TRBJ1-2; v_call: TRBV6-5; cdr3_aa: CASRPFGGSLGYTF
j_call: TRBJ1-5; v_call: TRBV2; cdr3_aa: CASRGDIPSNQPQHF
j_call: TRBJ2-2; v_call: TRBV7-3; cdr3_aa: CASTQGANTGELFF
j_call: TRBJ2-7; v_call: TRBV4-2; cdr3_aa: CASSQVSGSGRSDYEQYF
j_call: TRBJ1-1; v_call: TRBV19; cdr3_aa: CASSTFPETEAFF
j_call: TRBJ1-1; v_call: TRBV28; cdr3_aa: CATGTGVMNTEAFF
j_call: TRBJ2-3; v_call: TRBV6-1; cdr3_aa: CASSEGTGRPDTQYF
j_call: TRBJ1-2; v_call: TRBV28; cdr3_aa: CASSTTGQVHGYTF
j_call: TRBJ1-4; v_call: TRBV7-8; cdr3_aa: CASSLYLSDREREKLFF
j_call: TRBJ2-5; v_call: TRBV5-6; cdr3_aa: CASSPGQETQYF